Each of the 10 T cell receptor beta chains below was sequenced from the same sample in a study of technical replicates of blood from a handful of donors. Using immunoSEQ multiplex PCR, the repertoire was profiled, and TCRdb retains in-frame clones only, with some absent. In the table there are 65,000 to 75,000 clones, about 86% of which are singletons. The sequencing input was PBMCs. The receptor set was obtained from a human donor in good health. Some clones in this sample may be carry-over from other donors' samples.

The count of this clone is one. The chain joins TRBV12-5 to TRBJ1-3; D unresolved. CDR1 is LGHNT and CDR2 is FRNRAP in the germline V gene. V was trimmed by 6 bases and J by 6 bases, leaving 9 bases between them. This CDR3 has 12 amino acids. DNA for the CDR3: TGTGCTAGTGGAATGTACTTAAACACCATATATTTT. Encoded protein: CASGMYLNTIYF.

This clone was counted a few times. The gene calls are TRBV7-9 and TRBJ1-5, with D uncertain. CDR1 is SEHNR, CDR2 FQNEAQ, per germline (reference sequence). The CDR3 contains 15 residues. V lost 3 bases and J lost 5, with 14 bases in between. CDR3 nucleotide sequence: TGTGCCAGCAGCTTCTCCGGGAAAAAAGATCAGCCCCAGCATTTT. Its protein product is CASSFSGKKDQPQHF.

This clone has only a few counts. The CDR3 reads CASSLSPRERRTEAFF. The CDR3, as DNA: TGTGCCAGCAGCTTATCGCCCCGGGAGCGAAGGACTGAAGCTTTCTTT. The chain is built from TRBV7-2 and TRBJ1-1; no definite D call. Trimming removed 2 bases at V and 5 bases at J, with 18 bases between. CDR3 length equals 16 residues. Germline V gene lookup returns CDR1 SGHTA and CDR2 FQGNSA. Variable domain in full (rest from reference TRBV7-2 and TRBJ1-1): GAGVSQSPSNKVTEKGKDVELRCDPISGHTALYWYRQSLGQGLEFLIYFQGNSAPDKSGLPSDRFSAERTGGSVSTLTIQRTQQEDSAVYLCASSLSPRERRTEAFFGQGTRLTVV.

The chain joins TRBV6-5 to TRBJ2-3; 7 bases are a match to TRBD2. Per germline, CDR1 MNHEY and CDR2 SVGAGI. This CDR3 is built from 16 residues. The ends lost 2 bases at V and 3 bases at J; junction bases unmatched: 8. CDR3 nucleotides: TGTGCCAGCAGTTACAGCGGGGCCAAGGGGACAGATACGCAGTATTTT. Protein sequence: CASSYSGAKGTDTQYF.

This clone was seen only once. One end of the junction is discordant with germline, which a read error may explain. J is TRBJ1-2 and V is TRBV5-4, with D perhaps TRBD1 (6 bases). The germline V gene encodes CDR1 SGHNT and CDR2 YYREEE (reference sequence). CDR3 size: 16 residues. The CDR3 here is CASSQDFYRQDYGYTF. The CDR3 DNA sequence: TGCGCCAGCAGCCAAGACTTCTACAGACAGGACTATGGCTACACCTTC.

This chain connects TRBV6-5 to TRBJ2-7; 9 bases agree with TRBD2. The V and J ends lost 7 bases and 8 bases, in that order; junction bases with no gene match: 6. The CDR3 loop spans 12 amino acids. Per the germline V gene, CDR1 is MNHEY and CDR2 is SVGAGI. The CDR3 sequence is CASTETSGQQYF. As DNA, the CDR3 is TGTGCCAGCACCGAGACTAGCGGACAGCAGTACTTC.

V is TRBV19 and J is TRBJ1-2; 9 bases map to TRBD1. CDR3 size: 16 residues. Germline trimming cut 6 bases from V and 0 bases from J; bases unmatched to any gene: 8. CDR1 and CDR2 from the germline V gene are LNHDA and SQIVND (reference sequence). The CDR3 DNA sequence: TGTGCCAGTAGCCAGGGACAGGGTCAAGCTAACTATGGCTACACCTTC. Translating gives CASSQGQGQANYGYTF.

This sequence joins TRBV10-3 and TRBJ2-1; 7 bases line up with TRBD2. Looked up from germline, CDR1 is ENHRY and CDR2 is SYGVKD. This CDR3 has 15 amino acids. J was trimmed by 3 bases and V by 2 bases; bases with no gene match: 4. The CDR3 bases are TGTGCCATCAGTGAGAGCGGGGCTAACTACAATGAGCAGTTCTTC. Translation gives CAISESGANYNEQFF.

The rearrangement joins TRBV29-1 to TRBJ2-2, with D perhaps TRBD2 (6 bases). CDR3 length equals 16 residues. The ends were cut back, 6 bases at V and 1 base at J, with 18 bases in the middle. From germline, CDR1 is SQVTM and CDR2 ANQGSEA. This CDR3 is CSVASLGGLNTGELFF. The CDR3 bases are TGCAGCGTCGCCAGTCTGGGGGGTCTGAACACCGGGGAGCTGTTTTTT.

The chain links TRBV10-3 to TRBJ2-2; maybe TRBD2 (5 bases). V was shortened by 7 bases and J by 0 bases, with 9 bases between the two germline ends. Per germline, CDR1 ENHRY and CDR2 SYGVKD. This CDR3 is built from 14 residues. DNA of the CDR3: TGTGCCATCACTCTAGCAGCGAACACCGGGGAGCTGTTTTTT. Its protein is CAITLAANTGELFF.